The next 12 T cell receptor beta chains were all read from a single sample in a study of T-cell reconstitution after alpha-beta-depleted transplantation in children. A TCRbeta library incorporating unique molecular identifiers was prepared. TCRdb processed the PCR reads anew with MiXCR; each CDR3 protein has one entry. Of roughly 240,000 distinct CDR3 sequences listed, 6.5% to 9% are singletons. The specimen was PBMCs, mostly from graft donor cells, collected 180 days after TCRalphabeta/CD19-depleted stem cell transplant. These receptor sequences come from a male patient between 5 and 17 years old who had a stem cell transplant for acute lymphoblastic leukemia, so the T cells may come from the graft donor.

This clonotype showed up many times. V is TRBV29-1 and J is TRBJ2-3; D gene unclear. The germline CDR1 and CDR2 sequences are SQVTM and ANQGSEA. The CDR3 covers 11 residues. Trimming removed 1 base from V and 7 bases from J, with 6 bases in between. CDR3 sequence (DNA): TGCAGCGTTGAAGGGGGTTATACGCAGTATTTT. This sequence encodes CSVEGGYTQYF.

This clonotype was seen repeatedly, ten times or more. The V and J genes are TRBV7-9 and TRBJ1-1; tentatively, D is TRBD1 (6 bases). The CDR3 consists of 14 residues. V dropped 1 base and J dropped 6 bases, with 12 bases sitting between them. Germline V gives CDR1 SEHNR, CDR2 FQNEAQ (reference sequence). The CDR3 DNA reads as TGTGCCAGCAGCTTAGAGGGGACAAAGGCTGAAGCTTTCTTT. As protein: CASSLEGTKAEAFF.

This clonotype was recorded at least ten times. This chain connects TRBV5-1 to TRBJ2-7, with 10 positions matching TRBD1. Unmatched junction bases numbered 6, after V lost 3 bases and J lost 6 bases. Per the germline V gene, CDR1 is SGHRS and CDR2 is YFSETQ. The CDR3 consists of 14 residues. CDR3 region: CASSYRQGAGEQYF. Here the CDR3 DNA reads TGCGCCAGCAGCTACCGACAGGGGGCGGGCGAGCAGTACTTC. Looking up the rest from reference TRBV5-1 and TRBJ2-7 gives the full variable domain: KAGVTQTPRYLIKTRGQQVTLSCSPISGHRSVSWYQQTPGQGLQFLFEYFSETQRNKGNFPGRFSGRQFSNSRSEMNVSTLELGDSALYLCASSYRQGAGEQYFGPGTRLTVT.

There are a few counts of this clonotype. This chain links TRBV6-2 or TRBV6-3 with TRBJ1-2; D call uncertain. This CDR3 has 14 residues. The germline CDR1 and CDR2 sequences are MNHEY and SVGEGT. Trimming shortened V by 5 bases and J by 3 bases, and 13 bases separated the two germline ends. The CDR3 reads CASSLDGKYYGYTF. CDR3 nucleotide sequence: TGTGCCAGCAGTCTCGACGGGAAATACTATGGCTACACCTTC.

Of note for this clonotype: One end of the junction does not line up with germline, which may come from a read error. The J gene is TRBJ2-6, the V gene TRBV19; D is perhaps TRBD1 (5 bases). CDR1 and CDR2 (germline): LNHDA, SQIVND (reference sequence). The CDR3 consists of 16 residues. The CDR3 loop reads CASSKSGQSGAYVLTF. In DNA, the CDR3 is TGTGCCAGTAGTAAATCGGGCCAATCTGGGGCCTACGTCCTGACTTTC.

This clonotype has at least ten counts. J is TRBJ2-3 and V is TRBV3-1; the match to TRBD1 covers 9 bases. Germline V gives CDR1 LGHDT, CDR2 YNNKEL (reference sequence). The CDR3 has 15 amino acids. J gave up 3 bases and V 1 base, and 2 bases lay outside the gene matches. For the CDR3, the DNA is TGTGCCAGCAGCCAAGTTGGACAGGGGACAGATACGCAGTATTTT. This gives the protein CASSQVGQGTDTQYF.

This clonotype was seen repeatedly, ten times or more. The chain combines TRBV29-1 with TRBJ1-3; a weak D match, TRBD1 (5 bases). The germline CDR1 and CDR2 sequences are SQVTM and ANQGSEA. This CDR3 region has 13 residues. Trimming shortened V by 6 bases and J by 0 bases, and 9 bases separated the two germline ends. CDR3 loop: CSVPGPSGNTIYF. For the CDR3, the DNA is TGCAGCGTCCCAGGGCCCTCTGGAAACACCATATATTTT.

This clonotype occurred many times. V gene TRBV29-1 combines with J gene TRBJ1-3; 8 positions match TRBD1. V shed 4 bases, J shed 4 bases, and the junction held 0 bases outside the gene matches. There are 12 residues in the CDR3. Per the germline V gene, CDR1 is SQVTM and CDR2 is ANQGSEA. CDR3 bases: TGCAGCGTTGGGACAGGGGGAAACACCATATATTTT. It yields the protein CSVGTGGNTIYF.

In its sample, this clonotype was seen many times. The chain uses TRBV7-9 and TRBJ2-1; D perhaps matches TRBD2 (7 bases). V was pared by 1 base and J by 6 bases, with 13 bases between. CDR1 and CDR2 (germline): SEHNR, FQNEAQ (reference sequence). This CDR3 is built from 15 residues. CDR3 loop: CASSLGGGQINEQFF. The CDR3 DNA is TGTGCCAGCAGCTTAGGGGGGGGACAAATCAATGAGCAGTTCTTC.

This clonotype was found many times. The rearrangement links TRBV6-6 to TRBJ2-3; 9 bases match TRBD2. Trimming took 6 bases from V and 12 from J; bases not matched to a gene: 7. The CDR3 totals 12 residues. CDR1 and CDR2 from the germline V gene are MNHNY and SVGAGI (reference sequence). The CDR3 nucleotides are TGTGCCAGCAGCAGACTAGCGGTGTTTCAGTATTTT. As protein: CASSRLAVFQYF.

This clonotype was counted many times. The rearrangement joins TRBV20-1 to TRBJ1-5; TRBD1 agrees at 7 bases. The CDR3 spans 11 residues. V dropped 4 bases and J dropped 11; count of bases not matched to a gene: 5. From germline, CDR1 is DFQATT and CDR2 SNEGSKA (reference sequence). CDR3 amino acids: CSAIQGEAQHF. The CDR3 coding sequence is TGCAGTGCTATTCAGGGGGAAGCCCAGCATTTT.

At least ten counts were recorded for this clonotype. Written as DNA, the CDR3 is TGTGCCAGCAGCAGTGACAGGGGGGCTGAAGCTTTCTTT. Residues: CASSSDRGAEAFF. This chain connects TRBV7-2 to TRBJ1-1; TRBD1 matches 9 bases. Germline assignment: CDR1 SGHTA and CDR2 FQGNSA. Trimming at V came to 5 bases and at J to 6 bases, leaving 4 bases not matched to a gene. The CDR3 runs to 13 residues.